Presented here are 13 T cell receptor beta chains from one specimen sequenced in a study of cytomegalovirus exposure and HLA in healthy donors. The PCR contained 60 Vbeta and 13 Jbeta primers. Profiled with immunoSEQ multiplex PCR; TCRdb holds only in-frame clones, not every one. This sample carries approximately 150,000 clones, more than 75% of them seen once, and the ten largest clones take 9.5% to 10%. Sequences were obtained from PBMCs. Receptors were obtained from a man aged 18 to 29 in good health and CMV-seropositive.

The chain combines TRBV9 with TRBJ1-2; D is undetermined. There are 11 residues in the CDR3. The germline CDR1 and CDR2 sequences are SGDLS and YYNGEE. Trimming took 3 bases from V and 8 from J, leaving 8 bases between them. As DNA, the CDR3 is TGTGCCAGCAGCGGAATGAGCGGCTACACCTTC. Protein: CASSGMSGYTF. The whole variable domain, remainder taken from reference TRBV9 and TRBJ1-2, is DSGVTQTPKHLITATGQRVTLRCSPRSGDLSVYWYQQSLDQGLQFLIQYYNGEERAKGNILERFSAQQFPDLHSELNLSSLELGDSALYFCASSGMSGYTFGSGTRLTVV.

Here the CDR3 reads CASSYGGGTGLDQPQHF. In DNA form, the CDR3 reads TGCGCCAGCAGTTATGGGGGGGGGACAGGGCTGGATCAGCCCCAGCATTTT. This chain links TRBV5-1 with TRBJ1-5; 9 positions match TRBD1. CDR1 and CDR2 from the germline V gene are SGHRS and YFSETQ. CDR3 size: 17 residues. V lost 5 bases and J lost 5; bases outside the gene matches: 14.

The chain has TRBV19 and TRBJ2-4; D might be TRBD2 (6 bases). V shed 3 bases and J shed 4 bases, with 10 bases lying between them. CDR1 is LNHDA and CDR2 is SQIVND in the germline V gene (reference sequence). This CDR3 comprises 14 residues. The CDR3 reads CASSISAGKNIQYF. The DNA of the CDR3 is TGTGCCAGTAGTATTTCGGCGGGGAAAAACATTCAGTACTTC.

This sequence joins TRBV21-1 and TRBJ1-5; the D call in the table, TRBD1, was not verified against the DNA. TRBV21-1 is classified as a pseudogene. This CDR3 comprises 16 residues. Written as DNA, the CDR3 is TGTGCCAGCAGCGACTGTCAGGGGGCGCGGAATCAGCCCCAGCATTTT. Its translation: CASSDCQGARNQPQHF.

This sequence joins TRBV27 and TRBJ1-1; 8 bases align to TRBD1. CDR3 size: 14 residues. Per germline, CDR1 MNHEY and CDR2 SMNVEV (reference sequence). The ends lost 5 bases at V and 3 bases at J; junction bases unmatched: 5. The DNA of the CDR3 is TGTGCCAGCAGTCTTACAGGGGGAGACACTGAAGCTTTCTTT. Its translation is CASSLTGGDTEAFF.

This chain connects TRBV5-1 to TRBJ2-5, with 7 bases lining up with TRBD1. The J call may be in error: the DNA end matches TRBJ2-7 better. The germline V gene encodes CDR1 SGHRS and CDR2 YFSETQ. The CDR3 totals 16 residues. Written as DNA, the CDR3 is TGCGCCAGCAGCTATATCCCGGGACAGCGAGTCTACGAGCAGTACTTC. Amino acid sequence: CASSYIPGQRVYEQYF.

V is TRBV19 and J is TRBJ2-1; unclear D gene. The V end lost 2 bases, the J end lost 7 bases, and 6 bases lay between the germline ends. The CDR3 covers 12 residues. In germline, CDR1 is LNHDA, CDR2 SQIVND (reference sequence). CDR3 loop: CASSIPPNEQFF. The CDR3 DNA reads as TGTGCCAGTAGTATACCCCCAAATGAGCAGTTCTTC.

This sequence joins TRBV9 and TRBJ2-1; TRBD2 aligns across 14 bases. The ends lost 1 base at V and 0 bases at J; junction bases unmatched: 3. The CDR3 sequence is 18 residues long. The V gene's germline CDR1 is SGDLS and CDR2 YYNGEE. CDR3 DNA sequence: TGTGCCAGCAGCGTACGGGGGACTAGCGGGAGCTCCTACAATGAGCAGTTCTTC. It encodes CASSVRGTSGSSYNEQFF.

The chain uses TRBV5-4 and TRBJ1-5; D possibly corresponds to TRBD1 (6 bases). Germline values: CDR1 SGHNT, CDR2 YYREEE (reference sequence). This CDR3 region has 14 residues. Trimming left V 4 bases short and J 4 bases short, with 12 bases between. The CDR3 DNA is TGTGCCAGCAGCCAGGGGCCAGGGAATCAGCCCCAGCATTTT. It codes for CASSQGPGNQPQHF.

Here the CDR3 reads CASSFTGGSRENIQYF. CDR3 nucleotides: TGTGCCAGCAGCTTTACAGGGGGATCTCGCGAAAACATTCAGTACTTC. The genes are TRBV11-2 and TRBJ2-4, with 8 bases identical to TRBD1. Germline V gene data show CDR1 as SGHAT and CDR2 as FQNNGV. V lost 3 bases and J lost 5; bases outside the gene matches: 9. CDR3 length: 16 amino acids.

This clone turned up a few times. V gene TRBV28 combines with J gene TRBJ1-1; D is ambiguous. The CDR3 is 11 amino acids. Germline CDR1 MDHEN, CDR2 SYDVKM. V was pared by 5 bases and J by 4 bases, with 5 bases between. The CDR3 DNA reads TGTGCCAGCAGTCTACTCACTGAAGCTTTCTTT. As protein: CASSLLTEAFF.

As to this clone: Other DNA sequences of this sample code for an identical CDR3. The CDR3 region has the DNA TGCGCCAGCAGCCAGGACAGGGGATCCTACGAGCAGTACTTC. It specifies CASSQDRGSYEQYF. This rearrangement joins TRBV4-3 to TRBJ2-7; 9 positions match TRBD1. Germline V gene sequence: CDR1 LGHNA, CDR2 YSLEER. The CDR3 consists of 14 residues. The ends lost 3 bases at V and 1 base at J; junction bases unmatched: 1.

The chain combines TRBV7-9 with TRBJ2-5; 8 positions match TRBD1. Trimming removed 5 bases from V and 2 bases from J; junction bases left unmatched: 7. The germline CDR1 and CDR2 sequences are SEHNR and FQNEAQ (reference sequence). The CDR3 extends over 15 amino acids. CDR3 DNA sequence: TGTGCCAGCAGCATCCGGACAGGGAGGCAAGAGACCCAGTACTTC. It yields the protein CASSIRTGRQETQYF.